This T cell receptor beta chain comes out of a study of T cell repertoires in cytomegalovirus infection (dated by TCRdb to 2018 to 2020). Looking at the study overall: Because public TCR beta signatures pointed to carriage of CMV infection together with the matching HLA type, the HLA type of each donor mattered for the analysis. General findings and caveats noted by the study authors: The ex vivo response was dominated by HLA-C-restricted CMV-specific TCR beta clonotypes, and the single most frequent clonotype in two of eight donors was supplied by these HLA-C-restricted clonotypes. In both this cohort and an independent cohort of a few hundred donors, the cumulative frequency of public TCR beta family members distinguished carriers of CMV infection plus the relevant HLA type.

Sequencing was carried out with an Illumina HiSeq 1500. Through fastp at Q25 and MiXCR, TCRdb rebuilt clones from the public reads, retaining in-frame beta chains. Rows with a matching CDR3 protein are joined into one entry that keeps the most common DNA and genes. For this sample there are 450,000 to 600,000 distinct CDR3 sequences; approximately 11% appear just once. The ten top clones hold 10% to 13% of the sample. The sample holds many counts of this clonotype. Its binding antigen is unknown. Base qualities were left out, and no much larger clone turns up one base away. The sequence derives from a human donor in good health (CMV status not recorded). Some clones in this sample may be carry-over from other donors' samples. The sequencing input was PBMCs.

The CDR3 loop reads CASSLDVEGWDTDTQYF. The nucleotide sequence reads as follows: TGTGCCAGCAGCTTAGACGTCGAGGGGTGGGATACAGATACGCAGTATTTT. The chain is encoded by TRBV11-2 joined to TRBJ2-3; the D segment may tentatively be TRBD1 or TRBD2, each giving 5 matched bases. CDR1 and CDR2, looked up from the germline V gene, are SGHAT and FQNNGV. From its cysteine to its phenylalanine, the CDR3 spans 17 amino acids. Left in the record is the CDR3 DNA by itself, 51 bases read in frame from the first base. Trimming removed 0 bases from V and 3 bases from J, leaving 16 bases between the germline ends.